The 4 T cell receptor beta chains below all came from one sample that was sequenced in a study of identical twins. One entry per CDR3 protein results from TCRdb running MiXCR on the 5' RACE reads. The sample records 120,000 to 150,000 distinct CDR3 sequences, roughly 3.2% being singletons. The sample comprised memory T cells sorted from blood. The origin of the receptors is a young man in good health.

At least ten counts were recorded for this clonotype. The J gene is TRBJ2-1, the V gene TRBV9; no firm D call. V was trimmed by 7 bases and J by 2 bases, leaving 13 bases between them. Germline V CDR1 and CDR2: SGDLS, YYNGEE. CDR3 length: 14 amino acids. The CDR3 DNA reads as TGTGCCAGCCCGGACGCGAGAACCTACAATGAGCAGTTCTTC. Translating gives CASPDARTYNEQFF.

This clonotype was seen ten or more times. The V gene is TRBV6-2 or TRBV6-3, the J gene TRBJ2-1; D ambiguous. CDR3 size: 13 residues. Germline lookup yields CDR1 MNHEY and CDR2 SVGEGT. V gave up 2 bases and J gave up 7 bases, with 9 bases separating them. CDR3 in amino acids: CASSYPLLNEQFF. The CDR3 DNA sequence: TGTGCCAGCAGTTACCCTCTCCTTAATGAGCAGTTCTTC.

V and J are TRBV6-1 and TRBJ1-2; D uncertain. V was trimmed by 6 bases and J by 5 bases, leaving 7 bases between them. CDR1 is MNHNS, CDR2 SASEGT, per germline. CDR3 length equals 11 residues. The CDR3 coding sequence is TGTGCCAGCAGGAAGGAGTATGGCTACACCTTC. This codes for CASRKEYGYTF.

This clonotype was picked up many times. The chain joins TRBV20-1 to TRBJ1-5; no clear D gene. Per the germline V gene, CDR1 is DFQATT and CDR2 is SNEGSKA (reference sequence). The V end lost 6 bases, the J end lost 5 bases, and 5 bases lay between the germline ends. The CDR3 is made up of 10 amino acids. The CDR3 DNA follows: TGCAGTGCCAACCATCAGCCCCAGCATTTT. Protein: CSANHQPQHF.